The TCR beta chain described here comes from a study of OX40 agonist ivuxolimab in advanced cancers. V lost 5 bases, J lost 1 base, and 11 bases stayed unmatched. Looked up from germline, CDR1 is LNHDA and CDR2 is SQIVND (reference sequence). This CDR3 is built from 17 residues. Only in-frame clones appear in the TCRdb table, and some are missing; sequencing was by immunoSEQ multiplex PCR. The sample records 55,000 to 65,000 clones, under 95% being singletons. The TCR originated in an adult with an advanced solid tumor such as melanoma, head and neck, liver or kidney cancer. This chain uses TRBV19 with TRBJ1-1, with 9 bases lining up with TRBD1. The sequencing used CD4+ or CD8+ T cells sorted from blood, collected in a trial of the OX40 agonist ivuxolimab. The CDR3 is CASSAQQGAGTNTEAFF. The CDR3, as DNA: TGTGCCAGTAGTGCACAACAGGGGGCAGGGACGAACACTGAAGCTTTCTTT.